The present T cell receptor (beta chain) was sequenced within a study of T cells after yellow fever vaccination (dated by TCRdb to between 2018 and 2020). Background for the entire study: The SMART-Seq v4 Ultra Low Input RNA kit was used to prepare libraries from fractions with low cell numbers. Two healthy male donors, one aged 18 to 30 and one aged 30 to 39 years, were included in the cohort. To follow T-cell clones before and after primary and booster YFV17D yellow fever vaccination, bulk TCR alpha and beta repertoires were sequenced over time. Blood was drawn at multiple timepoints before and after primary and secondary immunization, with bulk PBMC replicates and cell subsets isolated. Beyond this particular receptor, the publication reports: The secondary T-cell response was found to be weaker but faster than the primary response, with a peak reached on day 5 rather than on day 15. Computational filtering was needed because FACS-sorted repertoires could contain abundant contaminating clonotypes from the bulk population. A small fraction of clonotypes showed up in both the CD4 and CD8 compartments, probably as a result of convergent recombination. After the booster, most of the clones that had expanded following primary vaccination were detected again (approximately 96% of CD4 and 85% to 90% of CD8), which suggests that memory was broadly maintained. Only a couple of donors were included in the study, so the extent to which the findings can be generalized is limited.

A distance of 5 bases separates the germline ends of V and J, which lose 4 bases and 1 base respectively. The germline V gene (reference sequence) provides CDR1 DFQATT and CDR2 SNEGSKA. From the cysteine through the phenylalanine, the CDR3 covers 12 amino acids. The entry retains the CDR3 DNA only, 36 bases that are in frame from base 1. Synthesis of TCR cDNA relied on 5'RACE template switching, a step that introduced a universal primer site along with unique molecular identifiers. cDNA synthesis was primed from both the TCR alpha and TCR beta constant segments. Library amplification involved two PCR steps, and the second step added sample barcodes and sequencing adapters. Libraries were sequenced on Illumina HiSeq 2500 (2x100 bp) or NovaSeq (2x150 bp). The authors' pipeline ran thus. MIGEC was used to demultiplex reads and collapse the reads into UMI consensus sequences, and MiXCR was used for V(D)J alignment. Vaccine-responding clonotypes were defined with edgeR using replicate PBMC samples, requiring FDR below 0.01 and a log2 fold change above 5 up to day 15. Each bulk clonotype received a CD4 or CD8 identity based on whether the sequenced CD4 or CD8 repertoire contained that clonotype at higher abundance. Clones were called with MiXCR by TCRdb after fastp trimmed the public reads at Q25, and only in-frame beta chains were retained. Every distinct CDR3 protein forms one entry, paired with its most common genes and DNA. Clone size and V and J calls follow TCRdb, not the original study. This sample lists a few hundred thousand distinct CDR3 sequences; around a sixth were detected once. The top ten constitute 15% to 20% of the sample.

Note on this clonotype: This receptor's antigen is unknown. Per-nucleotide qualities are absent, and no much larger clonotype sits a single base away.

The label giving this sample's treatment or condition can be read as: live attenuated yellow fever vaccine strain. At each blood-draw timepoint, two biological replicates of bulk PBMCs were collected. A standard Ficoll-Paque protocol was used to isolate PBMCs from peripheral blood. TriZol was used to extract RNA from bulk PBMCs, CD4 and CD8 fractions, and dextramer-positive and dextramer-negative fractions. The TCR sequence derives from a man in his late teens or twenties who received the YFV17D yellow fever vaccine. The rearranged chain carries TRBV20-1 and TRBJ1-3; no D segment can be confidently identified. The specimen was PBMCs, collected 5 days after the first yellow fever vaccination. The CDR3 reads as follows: CSAKGSGNTIYF. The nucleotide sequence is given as TGCAGTGCTAAGGGTTCTGGAAACACCATATATTTT.